One and the same sample provided the 17 T cell receptor beta chains below, sequenced in a study of CD8 T cells in ankylosing spondylitis. Each CDR3 protein is one row after TCRdb ran MiXCR on the 5' RACE reads. The sample contains 210,000 or so distinct CDR3 sequences, roughly 24% of which appear only once. The sample consisted of blood, either unsorted or a sorted T cell fraction (not recorded which). The receptors derive from a male donor with ankylosing spondylitis or in good health (not recorded which).

This clonotype was recorded many times. The chain employs TRBV2 and TRBJ2-2; a possible D gene is TRBD2 (6 bases). The CDR3 has 14 amino acids. CDR1 is SNHLY, CDR2 FYNNEI, per germline. V shed 7 bases and J shed 6 bases, with 15 bases lying between them. Here the CDR3 DNA reads TGTGCCAGCACGCGACTAGGGTTGTCCGGGGAGCTGTTTTTT. It translates to CASTRLGLSGELFF.

In this sample, this clonotype turned up a few times. The J gene is TRBJ2-7, the V gene TRBV29-1; the D is unclear. The length of the CDR3 is 12 residues. Germline CDR1 and CDR2: SQVTM and ANQGSEA. V shed 4 bases and J shed 6 bases, with 13 bases lying between them. The DNA for the CDR3 is TGCAGCGTTGTCCGGACCTCCAGCGAGCAGTACTTC. Translating it yields CSVVRTSSEQYF.

The chain is built from TRBV6-1 and TRBJ2-3; no definite D call. The CDR3 loop spans 13 amino acids. Germline values: CDR1 MNHNS, CDR2 SASEGT. V lost 4 bases to trimming and J lost 3 bases, with 8 bases between them. CDR3 DNA sequence: TGTGCCAGCAGTGCCCGACGGACAGATACGCAGTATTTT. It translates to CASSARRTDTQYF.

The CDR3 is CSVEATGNEKLFF. In DNA, the CDR3 is TGCAGCGTTGAAGCGACAGGGAATGAAAAACTGTTTTTT. This chain links TRBV29-1 with TRBJ1-4; 7 bases align to TRBD1. The length of the CDR3 is 13 residues. V was clipped by 1 base and J by 5 bases; unmatched bases: 1. CDR1 is SQVTM, CDR2 ANQGSEA, per germline. The complete variable domain, with remaining parts taken from reference TRBV29-1 and TRBJ1-4, reads SAVISQKPSRDICQRGTSLTIQCQVDSQVTMMFWYRQQPGQSLTLIATANQGSEATYESGFVIDKFPISRPNLTFSTLTVSNMSPEDSSIYLCSVEATGNEKLFFGSGTQLSVL.

The CDR3 sequence is CASRGATVSTDTQYF. Written as DNA, the CDR3 is TGTGCCAGCAGAGGAGCAACCGTTAGCACAGATACGCAGTATTTT. The chain employs TRBV6-1 and TRBJ2-3; D is undetermined. The CDR3 covers 15 residues. Germline CDR1 MNHNS, CDR2 SASEGT. V was trimmed by 6 bases and J by 0 bases, leaving 13 bases between them.

In its sample, this clonotype was seen many times. The chain has TRBV29-1 and TRBJ2-3; no firm D call. The length of the CDR3 is 10 residues. The germline gives CDR1 SQVTM, CDR2 ANQGSEA. The CDR3 reads CRAGTDTQYF. For the CDR3, the DNA is TGCCGGGCCGGCACAGATACGCAGTATTTT.

This clonotype was recorded a few times. The J gene is TRBJ2-1, the V gene TRBV14, with 8 bases matching TRBD2. Trimming removed 1 base from V and 8 bases from J; junction bases left unmatched: 10. The CDR3 length is 16 residues. CDR1 and CDR2 from the germline V gene are SGHDN and FVKESK. Here the CDR3 reads CASSQVLSGIYDEQFF. CDR3 bases: TGTGCCAGCAGCCAAGTTCTTAGCGGGATTTACGATGAGCAGTTCTTC.

The table lists this clonotype with many counts. The chain employs TRBV20-1 and TRBJ1-1; unclear D gene. The V gene's germline CDR1 is DFQATT and CDR2 SNEGSKA (reference sequence). V lost 1 base, J lost 5 bases, and 8 bases lay in between. The CDR3 is 12 amino acids. CDR3 nucleotide sequence: TGCAGTGCTAGAGGCGGGCGGACTGAAGCTTTCTTT. The encoded protein is CSARGGRTEAFF.

The V gene is TRBV5-6, the J gene TRBJ2-2; D is ambiguous. The CDR3 runs 13 residues. The V end was cut by 4 bases, the J end by 4 bases, with 8 bases between. Germline CDR1 SGHDT, CDR2 YYEEEE. CDR3 amino acids: CASSRRSTGELFF. Here the CDR3 DNA reads TGTGCCAGCAGCCGACGGAGCACCGGGGAGCTGTTTTTT.

This clonotype has just a few counts. The chain carries TRBV3-1 and TRBJ2-5, with D possibly matching TRBD2 (7 bases). The germline V gene has CDR1 LGHDT and CDR2 YNNKEL (reference sequence). Trimming took 11 bases from V and 5 from J, leaving 24 bases between them. The CDR3 has 15 residues. The CDR3 here is CASCQAGHWRETQYF. DNA for the CDR3: TGTGCCTCCTGCCAAGCGGGACACTGGCGGGAGACCCAGTACTTC.

The chain recombines TRBV6-5 with TRBJ1-1; D is undetermined. Per germline, CDR1 MNHEY and CDR2 SVGAGI. The CDR3 is made up of 14 amino acids. Trimming stripped 0 bases from V and 3 bases from J, with 8 bases between. The CDR3 is CASSYSRDHTEAFF. The CDR3 bases are TGTGCCAGCAGTTACTCTAGGGATCACACTGAAGCTTTCTTT.

This chain joins TRBV20-1 and TRBJ2-7, with D possibly being TRBD1 or TRBD2 (5 bases each). Germline V gene sequence: CDR1 DFQATT, CDR2 SNEGSKA (reference sequence). This CDR3 is 12 amino acids long. Trimming took 6 bases from V and 4 from J, leaving 13 bases between them. The CDR3 loop reads CSARDPEYEQYF. The CDR3 DNA follows: TGCAGTGCGAGGGACCCGGAATACGAGCAGTACTTC.

The table lists this clonotype with many counts. The J gene is TRBJ2-7, the V gene TRBV28, with TRBD1 as a possible D gene (5 bases). Germline lookup yields CDR1 MDHEN and CDR2 SYDVKM. V lost 3 bases and J lost 6, with 12 bases in between. This CDR3 is built from 13 residues. The CDR3 DNA reads as TGTGCCAGCAGTTTCCTACAGGACCTCGAGCAGTACTTC. Translation: CASSFLQDLEQYF.

This chain links TRBV5-5 with TRBJ2-3; unclear D gene. This CDR3 comprises 13 residues. Trimming removed 0 bases at V and 6 bases at J, with 8 bases between. Per the germline V gene, CDR1 is SGHKS and CDR2 is YYEKEE (reference sequence). The CDR3 here is CASSLGFSDTQYF. CDR3 nucleotides: TGTGCCAGCAGCTTGGGATTCTCGGATACGCAGTATTTT.

This clonotype was detected many times. The V and J genes are TRBV18 and TRBJ2-1; D unclear. The CDR3 is made up of 15 amino acids. V shed 3 bases and J shed 14 bases, with 23 bases lying between them. The germline CDR1 and CDR2 sequences are KGHSH and LQKENI. DNA for the CDR3: TGTGCCAGCTCACCCCAACTTTCGGCCGGAAAATGGGAGTTCTTC. Protein: CASSPQLSAGKWEFF.

The chain carries TRBV20-1 and TRBJ1-1, with unresolved D. In germline, CDR1 is DFQATT, CDR2 SNEGSKA (reference sequence). V lost 6 bases to trimming and J lost 1 base, with 15 bases between them. There are 14 residues in the CDR3. CDR3 nucleotide sequence: TGCAGTGCCGCCCTTGATGGGTCGAACACTGAAGCTTTCTTT. It is translated as CSAALDGSNTEAFF.

This clonotype was recorded many times. The chain joins TRBV25-1 to TRBJ2-7, with D tentatively TRBD1 (6 bases). Per germline, CDR1 MGHDK and CDR2 SYGVNS. The CDR3 sequence is 16 residues long. Trimming removed 7 bases at V and 4 bases at J, with 23 bases between. The CDR3, as DNA: TGTGCCAGCATCCGATTACAGGGTAGTCCCCATTACGAGCAGTACTTC. Translating gives CASIRLQGSPHYEQYF.